This T cell receptor (beta chain) was retrieved from a study of identifying expanded T cells in peripheral blood. The repertoire was sequenced with immunoSEQ multiplex PCR; TCRdb's copy has only in-frame clones and lacks some. Among about 74,000 clones listed, almost 85% were seen once. General observations from the study: Differentially abundant clones: roughly 1.2 between replicates, 16.4 at 2 to 3 weeks, 18 to 20 at four. Two-week clone count variance significantly increased as total template count grew.

In its sample, this clone was seen once. The target antigen is unknown. With 2 bases clipped from V and 8 bases from J, the junction kept 10 bases outside the gene matches. In germline, CDR1 is SGHVS, CDR2 FQNEAQ. The CDR3 is made up of 16 amino acids. Collection occurred without any documented infections or immune events in donors. The clonotype comes from a person aged 18 to 70 in good health. Material for sequencing was blood. This sequence joins TRBV7-8 and TRBJ1-4; 8 nucleotides align to TRBD1. This CDR3 is CASSLPPDREEEKLFF. The CDR3, as DNA: TGTGCCAGCAGCTTACCTCCGGACAGGGAGGAGGAAAAACTGTTTTTT.